In this sample, the clone carrying this T cell receptor beta chain turned up a few times. TCRdb re-analysed the 5' RACE reads in MiXCR, keeping a single row per CDR3 protein. Of 450,000 to 700,000 distinct CDR3 sequences detected, roughly 18% appear once; the ten largest clones hold around 13%. The sample is drawn from a study of T-cell memory formation after mild COVID-19. Germline V gene data show CDR1 as SEHNR and CDR2 as FQNEAQ (reference sequence). The CDR3 extends over 13 amino acids. The germline V and J ends were trimmed by 2 bases and 5 bases, with 9 bases remaining between them. V is TRBV7-9 and J is TRBJ1-2; maybe TRBD1 (6 bases). This clonotype was obtained from an adult woman who had mild COVID-19 (a few samples of this study predate the infection). Cell type and time point are not known. Input material: PBMCs or a T cell subset sorted from them (not recorded which). The CDR3 sequence: CASSLQTGYGYTF. The DNA for the CDR3 is TGTGCCAGCAGCTTACAGACAGGTTATGGCTACACCTTC.